The rows below give T cell receptor beta chains drawn from one sample of a study of glioma-infiltrating T cells. MiXCR, applied by TCRdb to the multiplex PCR reads, yields one record per CDR3 protein. The table lists approximately 130,000 distinct CDR3 sequences, around 25% of them singletons. Sequenced: glioma tissue, nonneoplastic brain tissue, or PBMCs (not recorded which). These receptors originate from a human donor with low-grade glioma or glioblastoma, undergoing nonglioma brain surgery, or in good health (not recorded which). The CDR3 runs from the conserved cysteine through the conserved F or W. Each record gives: CDR3 length, D gene, J gene, clone size, V gene, CDR3 DNA, CDR3 protein. A D gene is named only where the DNA matches it firmly. The size field is filled for only some rows; it gives once, few, many or a size class.

cdr3_length: 16; d_call: -; j_call: TRBJ1-3; clone_size: -; v_call: TRBV6-2/TRBV6-3; cdr3_nt: TGTGCCAGCAGTTACTCACGGGAACTCTCTGGAAACACTATATATTTT; cdr3_aa: CASSYSRELSGNTIYF
cdr3_length: 14; d_call: -; j_call: TRBJ2-1; clone_size: once; v_call: TRBV7-3; cdr3_nt: TGTGCCAGCAGCCCAAGTGGTATCCGCAATGAGCAGTTCTTC; cdr3_aa: CASSPSGIRNEQFF
cdr3_length: 15; d_call: TRBD1; j_call: TRBJ1-1; clone_size: many; v_call: TRBV4-2; cdr3_nt: TGTGCCAGCAGCCAGAGGGGACAGGGACGGACTGAAGCTTTCTTT; cdr3_aa: CASSQRGQGRTEAFF
cdr3_length: 16; d_call: TRBD1; j_call: TRBJ2-3; clone_size: few; v_call: TRBV14; cdr3_nt: TGTGCCAGCAGCCAAGAACAGGGGTTCGGCCTCGATGAGCAGTTCTTT; cdr3_aa: CASSQEQGFGLDEQFF
cdr3_length: 14; d_call: -; j_call: TRBJ1-3; clone_size: -; v_call: TRBV6-1; cdr3_nt: TGTGCCAGCAGAAACGGGCCGACAGGAAACAGCATATATTTT; cdr3_aa: CASRNGPTGNSIYF
cdr3_length: 14; d_call: TRBD1; j_call: TRBJ1-1; clone_size: -; v_call: TRBV28; cdr3_nt: TGTGCCAGCAGTTTATCTGGGACAGGGAATAAAGCTTTCTTT; cdr3_aa: CASSLSGTGNKAFF
cdr3_length: 15; d_call: -; j_call: TRBJ1-6; clone_size: -; v_call: TRBV2; cdr3_nt: TGTGCCAGCAGTGAAGAGGTACAGGCCGGCTCACCCCTCCACTTT; cdr3_aa: CASSEEVQAGSPLHF
cdr3_length: 13; d_call: TRBD2; j_call: TRBJ2-5; clone_size: many; v_call: TRBV6-1; cdr3_nt: TGTGCCACAGGACTAGCGTCTAAAGAGACCCAGTACTTC; cdr3_aa: CATGLASKETQYF
cdr3_length: 16; d_call: -; j_call: TRBJ1-6; clone_size: many; v_call: TRBV6-1; cdr3_nt: TGTGCCAGCAGTTCGCCCGGACGGGGCTATAATTCACCCCTCCACTTT; cdr3_aa: CASSSPGRGYNSPLHF
cdr3_length: 15; d_call: -; j_call: TRBJ1-2; clone_size: -; v_call: TRBV6-1; cdr3_nt: TGTGCCAGCAGTGAAGCCGTCGCCCGGGAGGATGGCTACACCTTC; cdr3_aa: CASSEAVAREDGYTF
cdr3_length: 15; d_call: -; j_call: TRBJ2-5; clone_size: few; v_call: TRBV29-1; cdr3_nt: TGCAGCGTTGAAGACTATGGGACCCCCCAGGGGACCCAGTACTTC; cdr3_aa: CSVEDYGTPQGTQYF
cdr3_length: 14; d_call: TRBD1; j_call: TRBJ2-5; clone_size: few; v_call: TRBV20-1; cdr3_nt: TGCAGTGCTAGAGGCTGGACAGGGGACGAGACCCAGTACTTC; cdr3_aa: CSARGWTGDETQYF
cdr3_length: 13; d_call: -; j_call: TRBJ1-1; clone_size: many; v_call: TRBV7-2; cdr3_nt: TGTGCCAGCAGCTTTATGCCTAACACTGAAGCTTTCTTT; cdr3_aa: CASSFMPNTEAFF
cdr3_length: 14; d_call: -; j_call: TRBJ1-6; clone_size: few; v_call: TRBV14; cdr3_nt: TGTGCCAGCAGCCCTGCGGGGTGGAATTCACCCCTCCACTTT; cdr3_aa: CASSPAGWNSPLHF
cdr3_length: 13; d_call: TRBD1; j_call: TRBJ2-5; clone_size: -; v_call: TRBV6-1; cdr3_nt: TGTGCCAGCAGTGGGGACAGGAGAGAGACCCAGTACTTC; cdr3_aa: CASSGDRRETQYF
cdr3_length: 12; d_call: -; j_call: TRBJ1-2; clone_size: -; v_call: TRBV2; cdr3_nt: TGTGCCAGCAGTGAACTAGGGGGAGGCTACACCTTC; cdr3_aa: CASSELGGGYTF
cdr3_length: 14; d_call: TRBD1; j_call: TRBJ2-3; clone_size: -; v_call: TRBV5-1; cdr3_nt: TGCGCCAGCAACCGGGACAGGGGGCCTGATACGCAGTATTTT; cdr3_aa: CASNRDRGPDTQYF
cdr3_length: 16; d_call: -; j_call: TRBJ2-6; clone_size: -; v_call: TRBV3-1; cdr3_nt: TGTGCCAGCAGCCATCGCAGGGGCTCTGGGGCCAACGTCCTGACTTTC; cdr3_aa: CASSHRRGSGANVLTF
cdr3_length: 12; d_call: -; j_call: TRBJ2-5; clone_size: -; v_call: TRBV2; cdr3_nt: TGTGCCAGCAGCGGTACGACTGGACCTCAGTACTTC; cdr3_aa: CASSGTTGPQYF
cdr3_length: 14; d_call: -; j_call: TRBJ2-1; clone_size: few; v_call: TRBV4-1; cdr3_nt: TGCGCCAGCAGCCAAGTGCGAAGGGGAAATGAGCAGTTCTTC; cdr3_aa: CASSQVRRGNEQFF
cdr3_length: 13; d_call: -; j_call: TRBJ1-2; clone_size: few; v_call: TRBV2; cdr3_nt: TGTGCCAGCAGTGCAGCGCTAGGCTATGGCTACACCTTC; cdr3_aa: CASSAALGYGYTF
cdr3_length: 13; d_call: -; j_call: TRBJ1-6; clone_size: few; v_call: TRBV19; cdr3_nt: TGTGCCACCCTGGACTCCTATAATTCACCCCTCCACTTT; cdr3_aa: CATLDSYNSPLHF
cdr3_length: 12; d_call: -; j_call: TRBJ1-6; clone_size: -; v_call: TRBV2; cdr3_nt: TGTGCCAGCAGTGAAGACGGGGCACCCCTCCACTTT; cdr3_aa: CASSEDGAPLHF
cdr3_length: 12; d_call: -; j_call: TRBJ1-1; clone_size: many; v_call: TRBV6-1; cdr3_nt: TGTGCCAGCAGATCATACAACACTGAAGCTTTCTTT; cdr3_aa: CASRSYNTEAFF
cdr3_length: 16; d_call: -; j_call: TRBJ2-3; clone_size: -; v_call: TRBV4-1; cdr3_nt: TGCGCCAGCAGCCAAACCCAGGTGGTCGGCACAGATACGCAGTATTTT; cdr3_aa: CASSQTQVVGTDTQYF
cdr3_length: 17; d_call: TRBD1; j_call: TRBJ2-2; clone_size: few; v_call: TRBV7-9; cdr3_nt: TGTGCCAGCAGCCAAGGACAGGGGTACGCGAACACCGGGGAGCTGTTTTTT; cdr3_aa: CASSQGQGYANTGELFF
cdr3_length: 13; d_call: -; j_call: TRBJ1-1; clone_size: many; v_call: TRBV18; cdr3_nt: TGTGCCAGCTCACCAGGGATGAACACTGAAGCTTTCTTT; cdr3_aa: CASSPGMNTEAFF
cdr3_length: 15; d_call: -; j_call: TRBJ2-3; clone_size: -; v_call: TRBV2; cdr3_nt: TGTGCCAGCAGTGAAGAAGAAAATAGCACAGATACGCAGTATTTT; cdr3_aa: CASSEEENSTDTQYF
cdr3_length: 15; d_call: -; j_call: TRBJ2-1; clone_size: -; v_call: TRBV11-2; cdr3_nt: TGTGCCAGCAGGCGACGGAGGGAGTCCTACAATGAGCAGTTCTTC; cdr3_aa: CASRRRRESYNEQFF
cdr3_length: 14; d_call: -; j_call: TRBJ2-3; clone_size: few; v_call: TRBV2; cdr3_nt: TGTGCCAGCAGTCGGGCCAACAGGGCAGATACGCAGTATTTT; cdr3_aa: CASSRANRADTQYF
cdr3_length: 13; d_call: -; j_call: TRBJ1-4; clone_size: -; v_call: TRBV24-1; cdr3_nt: TGTGCCACCAGTCGAGCAGGGCTTGAAAAACTGTTTTTT; cdr3_aa: CATSRAGLEKLFF
cdr3_length: 16; d_call: TRBD1; j_call: TRBJ1-1; clone_size: many; v_call: TRBV27; cdr3_nt: TGTGCCAGCGCTAATGCCGGGACAGGGGGAGGTACTGAAGCTTTCTTT; cdr3_aa: CASANAGTGGGTEAFF
cdr3_length: 14; d_call: -; j_call: TRBJ1-2; clone_size: many; v_call: TRBV6-2/TRBV6-3; cdr3_nt: TGTGCCAGCAGTTACCGACGGCGGGTTTATGGCTACACCTTC; cdr3_aa: CASSYRRRVYGYTF
cdr3_length: 16; d_call: -; j_call: TRBJ2-3; clone_size: few; v_call: TRBV28; cdr3_nt: TGTGCCACAGGAGCTAGGGGGGTGCGAGGCACAGATACGCAGTATTTT; cdr3_aa: CATGARGVRGTDTQYF
cdr3_length: 13; d_call: TRBD2; j_call: TRBJ2-1; clone_size: -; v_call: TRBV7-3; cdr3_nt: TGTGCCAGCAGCCGCGGACTAGCTGGTGAGCAGTTCTTC; cdr3_aa: CASSRGLAGEQFF
cdr3_length: 19; d_call: TRBD1; j_call: TRBJ1-1; clone_size: few; v_call: TRBV28; cdr3_nt: TGTGCCAGCAGTTCTGTTTTTCTGGGACAGGGCGCGATTGGCACTGAAGCTTTCTTT; cdr3_aa: CASSSVFLGQGAIGTEAFF
cdr3_length: 14; d_call: -; j_call: TRBJ2-5; clone_size: few; v_call: TRBV6-4; cdr3_nt: TGTGCCAGCATCCCGGGGGACCAAAGGGAGACCCAGTACTTC; cdr3_aa: CASIPGDQRETQYF
cdr3_length: 13; d_call: -; j_call: TRBJ1-5; clone_size: many; v_call: TRBV15; cdr3_nt: TGTGCCACCAGCGGACAGAGCAATCAGCCCCAGCATTTT; cdr3_aa: CATSGQSNQPQHF
cdr3_length: 13; d_call: TRBD1; j_call: TRBJ1-1; clone_size: many; v_call: TRBV20-1; cdr3_nt: TGCAGTGGGAACAGGGGCCTGAACACTGAAGCTTTCTTT; cdr3_aa: CSGNRGLNTEAFF
cdr3_length: 11; d_call: -; j_call: TRBJ1-3; clone_size: -; v_call: TRBV6-5; cdr3_nt: TGTGCCAGCAATTCCGAAAACACCATATATTTT; cdr3_aa: CASNSENTIYF
cdr3_length: 16; d_call: TRBD1; j_call: TRBJ2-5; clone_size: -; v_call: TRBV11-2; cdr3_nt: TGTGCCAGCAGCTTAGTCCGGGGACAGGGAGAGGAGACCCAGTACTTC; cdr3_aa: CASSLVRGQGEETQYF
cdr3_length: 14; d_call: -; j_call: TRBJ2-3; clone_size: -; v_call: TRBV7-3; cdr3_nt: TGTGCCAGCAGCAAGCAAGGGAACACAGATACGCAGTATTTT; cdr3_aa: CASSKQGNTDTQYF
cdr3_length: 16; d_call: TRBD2; j_call: TRBJ2-5; clone_size: once; v_call: TRBV28; cdr3_nt: TGTGCCAGCAAGGGATGGGGCGGGGGGGCCGGGGAGACCCAGTACTTC; cdr3_aa: CASKGWGGGAGETQYF
cdr3_length: 15; d_call: -; j_call: TRBJ2-3; clone_size: many; v_call: TRBV7-6; cdr3_nt: TGTGCCAGCAGCCCGGGACACAAAAGCACAGATACGCAGTATTTT; cdr3_aa: CASSPGHKSTDTQYF
cdr3_length: 16; d_call: TRBD2; j_call: TRBJ2-3; clone_size: few; v_call: TRBV7-2; cdr3_nt: TGTGCCAGCAGCCCAAAGCGGGGTTGGGGCACAGATACGCAGTATTTT; cdr3_aa: CASSPKRGWGTDTQYF
cdr3_length: 16; d_call: TRBD1; j_call: TRBJ1-1; clone_size: -; v_call: TRBV4-2; cdr3_nt: TGTGCCAGCAGCCAAGAATTCGCAGGGGGGAACACTGAAGCTTTCTTT; cdr3_aa: CASSQEFAGGNTEAFF
cdr3_length: 14; d_call: TRBD1; j_call: TRBJ1-5; clone_size: few; v_call: TRBV20-1; cdr3_nt: TGCAGTGTTTTGGACAGGGTAGACAATCAGCCCCAGCATTTT; cdr3_aa: CSVLDRVDNQPQHF
cdr3_length: 14; d_call: -; j_call: TRBJ1-5; clone_size: few; v_call: TRBV20-1; cdr3_nt: TGCAGTGCTAGAGTCACGGCTAGCAATCAGCCCCAGCATTTT; cdr3_aa: CSARVTASNQPQHF
cdr3_length: 17; d_call: TRBD2; j_call: TRBJ2-1; clone_size: -; v_call: TRBV7-3; cdr3_nt: TGTGCCAGCAGCCAAAGGGGGACTAGCGGGGGGATCCATGAGCAGTTCTTC; cdr3_aa: CASSQRGTSGGIHEQFF
cdr3_length: 15; d_call: TRBD1; j_call: TRBJ1-5; clone_size: -; v_call: TRBV28; cdr3_nt: TGTGCCAGCAGCGGCCCCGGGACAGGGCATCAGCCCCAGCATTTT; cdr3_aa: CASSGPGTGHQPQHF
cdr3_length: 14; d_call: -; j_call: TRBJ2-5; clone_size: few; v_call: TRBV20-1; cdr3_nt: TGCAGTGCGAGTTGGGACGGTACCCAAGAGACCCAGTACTTC; cdr3_aa: CSASWDGTQETQYF
cdr3_length: 13; d_call: -; j_call: TRBJ1-6; clone_size: -; v_call: TRBV24-1; cdr3_nt: TGTGCCACCAGTGCGGGGTGGGATTCACCCCTCCACTTT; cdr3_aa: CATSAGWDSPLHF
cdr3_length: 14; d_call: TRBD1; j_call: TRBJ1-5; clone_size: many; v_call: TRBV27; cdr3_nt: TGTGCCAGCAGACGGACAGGGGGCAATCAGCCCCAGCATTTT; cdr3_aa: CASRRTGGNQPQHF
cdr3_length: 15; d_call: -; j_call: TRBJ1-1; clone_size: -; v_call: TRBV9; cdr3_nt: TGTGCCAGCAGCCCCCCGGGACACATGAACACTGAAGCTTTCTTT; cdr3_aa: CASSPPGHMNTEAFF